This TCR beta chain appears in the sequencing data of a study of read filtering for tumor transcriptome and immune sequencing. Study context: Among patients, approximately 17 were male and some 15 female, aged about 47 to 80 (mean about 71).

The library was built from around 380 ng RNA with molecular barcoded adaptors for alpha/delta and beta/gamma chains. One entry per CDR3 protein, called by TCRdb with MiXCR from the reads. The table shows 40,000 or so distinct CDR3 sequences, with roughly 15% occurring only once. The V gene lost 5 bases and the J gene lost 10 bases, with 13 bases spanning the gap. This CDR3 region has 12 residues. There are many counts of this clonotype. Sequenced input: a population of CD138-negative cells sorted from bone marrow. The chain links TRBV12-3 or TRBV12-4 to TRBJ2-3; tentative D call: TRBD2 (7 bases). This clonotype originated in a donor over 35 with multiple myeloma. CDR3 sequence reads: CASSLWGGPQYF. The CDR3 bases are TGTGCCAGCAGTCTTTGGGGGGGCCCGCAGTATTTT.